The present TCR beta chain was sequenced within a study of T cells after posttransplantation cyclophosphamide. General study findings and limits: Donor CD8+ memory clones often dominated recipient blood repertoires at later times. Recipient CMV seropositivity and CMV reactivation strongly tracked TRB clonality. Skin or GI-infiltrating T cells shared few TRB sequences with blood.

Busulfan-fludarabine conditioning, marrow transplant, and cyclophosphamide on days +3 and +4 were administered. The assay was immunoSEQ multiplex PCR, and TCRdb's table has in-frame clones only and misses some. The table has some 4,200 clones, approximately 80% seen once. V gave up 5 bases and J gave up 7 bases; unmatched junction bases: 5. This CDR3 spans 14 amino acids. Germline CDR1 reads LNHDA; CDR2 reads SQIVND (reference sequence). About this clone itself: Its antigen remains unidentified.

Sequenced material: PBMCs, taken about 27 days after a stem cell transplant with posttransplant cyclophosphamide. This TCR was sampled from a male patient aged 50 or older who received an allogeneic stem cell transplant from an unrelated donor, was CMV-positive, and had acute GVHD only. Some T cells may have come from the graft donor. The chain carries TRBV19 and TRBJ2-4, with TRBD1 matching over 10 bases. The CDR3 region is CASSPTGQGNIQYF. As DNA, the CDR3 is TGTGCCAGTAGTCCTACGGGACAGGGGAACATTCAGTACTTC. Using reference TRBV19 and TRBJ2-4 for the parts outside the CDR3, the full variable domain is DGGITQSPKYLFRKEGQNVTLSCEQNLNHDAMYWYRQDPGQGLRLIYYSQIVNDFQKGDIAEGYSVSREKKESFPLTVTSAQKNPTAFYLCASSPTGQGNIQYFGAGTRLSVL.